What follows are 5 T cell receptor beta chains derived from one specimen sequenced in a study of T cell repertoires in cytomegalovirus infection. TCRdb called the reads again in MiXCR, with one record for every CDR3 protein. The sample consists of around 120,000 distinct CDR3 sequences, approximately 9.2% of them appearing once. Sequenced input: PBMCs. Receptor source: a human donor in good health (CMV status not recorded). Some clones in this sample may be carry-over from other donors' samples.

This clonotype was recorded a few times. The chain is built from TRBV29-1 and TRBJ2-7, with a weak D call TRBD1 (5 bases). Germline CDR1 and CDR2: SQVTM and ANQGSEA. Trimming took 7 bases from V and 2 from J, leaving 15 bases between them. The CDR3 extends over 13 amino acids. CDR3 amino acids: CSAYQTETYEQYF. The CDR3 DNA reads TGCAGCGCCTATCAGACAGAAACCTACGAGCAGTACTTC.

This clonotype was counted at least ten times. The V gene is TRBV7-2, the J gene TRBJ2-4; tentatively, D is TRBD1 or TRBD2 (6 bases each). Per germline, CDR1 SGHTA and CDR2 FQGNSA. V lost 2 bases and J lost 0, with 23 bases in between. CDR3 length: 20 residues. The CDR3 here is CASSLFGGGGLVVAKNIQYF. The CDR3 DNA is TGTGCCAGCAGCTTATTTGGTGGAGGGGGATTGGTAGTAGCCAAAAACATTCAGTACTTC.

The chain employs TRBV5-4 and TRBJ2-2; 9 bases are a match to TRBD1. CDR3 size: 15 residues. After removal of 4 bases from V and 4 bases from J, the junction contained 5 bases not matched to a gene. The V gene's germline CDR1 is SGHNT and CDR2 YYREEE (reference sequence). DNA for the CDR3: TGTGCCAGCAGCCTCCGGGACAGGGCCACCGGGGAGCTGTTTTTT. Translation gives CASSLRDRATGELFF.

There are many counts of this clonotype. The CDR3 DNA follows: TGTGCCAGCAGATTGGGAGGGACTGAAGCTTTCTTT. This sequence encodes CASRLGGTEAFF. The chain is built from TRBV7-9 and TRBJ1-1; D is uncertain. Germline CDR1 SEHNR, CDR2 FQNEAQ (reference sequence). Trimming took 6 bases from V and 5 from J, leaving 10 bases between them. This CDR3 is 12 amino acids long.

This clonotype was seen ten or more times. The chain couples TRBV3-1 to TRBJ1-5; unclear D gene. Per germline, CDR1 LGHDT and CDR2 YNNKEL (reference sequence). V was cut by 3 bases and J by 7 bases, with 10 bases left in between. The length of the CDR3 is 13 residues. The DNA of the CDR3 is TGTGCCAGCAGCCAGGGCTCGAAGCAGCCCCAGCATTTT. Protein: CASSQGSKQPQHF.